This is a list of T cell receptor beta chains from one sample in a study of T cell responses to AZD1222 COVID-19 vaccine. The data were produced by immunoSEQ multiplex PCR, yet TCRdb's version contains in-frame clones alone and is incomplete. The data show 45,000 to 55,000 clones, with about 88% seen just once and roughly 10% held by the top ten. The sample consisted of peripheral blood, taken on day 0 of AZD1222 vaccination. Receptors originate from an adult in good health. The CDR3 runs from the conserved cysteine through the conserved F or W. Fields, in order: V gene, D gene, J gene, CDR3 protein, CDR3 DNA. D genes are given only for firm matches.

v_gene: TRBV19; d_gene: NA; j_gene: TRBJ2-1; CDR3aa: CASRSRVSDEQFF; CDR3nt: TGTGCCAGTAGATCGAGGGTGAGCGATGAGCAGTTCTTC
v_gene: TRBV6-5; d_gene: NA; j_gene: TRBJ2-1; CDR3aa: CASAVTPGLGNEQFF; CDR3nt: TGTGCCTCAGCAGTAACCCCGGGGCTTGGCAATGAGCAGTTCTTC
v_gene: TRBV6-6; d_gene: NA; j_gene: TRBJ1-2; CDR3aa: CASRETRQRAFYGYTF; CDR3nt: TGTGCCAGCAGGGAGACCCGGCAGCGAGCTTTCTATGGCTACACCTTC
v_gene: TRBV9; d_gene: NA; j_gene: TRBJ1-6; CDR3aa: CASSVEGIENSPLHF; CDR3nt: TGTGCCAGCAGCGTAGAAGGGATTGAGAATTCACCCCTCCACTTT
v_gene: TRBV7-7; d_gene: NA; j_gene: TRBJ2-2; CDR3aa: CASSLNFQGTNTGELFF; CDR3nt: TGTGCCAGCAGCTTAAACTTTCAGGGGACTAACACCGGGGAGCTGTTTTTT
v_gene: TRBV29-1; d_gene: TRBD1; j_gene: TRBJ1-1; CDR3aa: CSAGTANTEAFF; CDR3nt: TGCAGCGCCGGGACAGCGAACACTGAAGCTTTCTTT
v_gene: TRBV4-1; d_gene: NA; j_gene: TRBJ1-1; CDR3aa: CASSQTLTRGRTEAFF; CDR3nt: TGCGCCAGCAGCCAGACCCTTACACGGGGACGGACTGAAGCTTTCTTT
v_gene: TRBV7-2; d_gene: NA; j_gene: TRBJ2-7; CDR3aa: CASSFSGTPTYEQYF; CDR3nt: TGTGCCAGCAGCTTTTCCGGGACACCTACCTACGAGCAGTACTTC
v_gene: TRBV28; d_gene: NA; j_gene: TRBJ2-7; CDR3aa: CASSLQGLLSHEQYF; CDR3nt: TGTGCCAGCAGTTTACAGGGACTTTTATCCCACGAGCAGTACTTC
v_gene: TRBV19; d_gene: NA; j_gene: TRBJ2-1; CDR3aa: CASSKMFDEQFF; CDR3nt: TGTGCCAGTAGTAAGATGTTCGATGAGCAGTTCTTC
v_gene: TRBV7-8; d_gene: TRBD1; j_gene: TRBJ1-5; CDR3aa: CASSRGQGGQPQHF; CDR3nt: TGTGCCAGCAGCCGAGGACAGGGGGGTCAGCCCCAGCATTTT
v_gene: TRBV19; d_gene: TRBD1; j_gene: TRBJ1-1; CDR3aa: CASSEGTGKGNTEAFF; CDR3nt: TGTGCCAGTTCGGAGGGGACAGGGAAGGGGAACACTGAAGCTTTCTTT
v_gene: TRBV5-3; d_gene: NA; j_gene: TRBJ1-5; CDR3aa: CARLSGNQPQHF; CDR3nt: TGTGCCAGGCTGTCAGGCAATCAGCCCCAGCATTTT
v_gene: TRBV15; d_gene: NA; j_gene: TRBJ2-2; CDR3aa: CATRFSPTGELFF; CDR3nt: TGTGCCACCAGGTTTAGCCCCACCGGGGAGCTGTTTTTT